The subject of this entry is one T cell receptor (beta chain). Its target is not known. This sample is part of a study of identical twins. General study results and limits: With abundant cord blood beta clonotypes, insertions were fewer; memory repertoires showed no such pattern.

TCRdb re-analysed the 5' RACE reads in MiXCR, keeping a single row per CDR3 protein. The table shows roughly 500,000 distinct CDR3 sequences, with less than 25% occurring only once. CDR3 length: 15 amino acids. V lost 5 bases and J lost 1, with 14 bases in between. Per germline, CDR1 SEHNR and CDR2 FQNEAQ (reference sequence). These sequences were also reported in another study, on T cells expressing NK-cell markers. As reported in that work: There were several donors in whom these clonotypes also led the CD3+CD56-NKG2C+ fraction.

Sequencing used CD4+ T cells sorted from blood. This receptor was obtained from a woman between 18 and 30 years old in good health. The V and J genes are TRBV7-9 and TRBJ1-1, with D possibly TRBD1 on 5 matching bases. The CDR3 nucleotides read TGTGCCAGCAGCGACAACAGGAAGGGGAACACTGAAGCTTTCTTT. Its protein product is CASSDNRKGNTEAFF.